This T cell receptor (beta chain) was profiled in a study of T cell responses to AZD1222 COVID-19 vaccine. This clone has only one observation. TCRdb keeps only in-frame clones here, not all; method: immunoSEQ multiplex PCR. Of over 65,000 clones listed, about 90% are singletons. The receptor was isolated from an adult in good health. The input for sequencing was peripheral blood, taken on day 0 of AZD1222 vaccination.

CDR3 sequence reads: CASSLQRNTEAFF. In nucleotides, the CDR3 is TGTGCCAGCAGCCTACAAAGGAACACTGAAGCTTTCTTT. The chain combines TRBV7-2 with TRBJ1-1; D remains unclear. The CDR3 runs 13 residues. Germline V gene data show CDR1 as SGHTA and CDR2 as FQGNSA. V was clipped by 5 bases and J by 1 base, with 8 bases between them.